These 23 T cell receptor beta chains came from one sample sequenced in a study of blood T cell repertoires in COVID-19. Sequencing used immunoSEQ multiplex PCR; TCRdb keeps in-frame clones, though not all of them. The sample carries around 130,000 clones, around 83% recorded once. Sequencing was performed on PBMCs or T cells enriched from blood (not recorded which). The receptors come from a woman in her 30s who had recovered from COVID-19.

The sample holds one count of this clone. This chain joins TRBV24-1 and TRBJ1-5, with unresolved D. The CDR3 length is 14 residues. V was cut by 3 bases and J by 0 bases, with 5 bases left in between. Germline CDR1 reads KGHDR; CDR2 reads SFDVKD. CDR3 DNA sequence: TGTGCCACCAGTGATAGCTATAGCAATCAGCCCCAGCATTTT. It specifies CATSDSYSNQPQHF.

The rearrangement uses TRBV7-2 and TRBJ1-3, with TRBD1 as a possible D gene (5 bases). The CDR3 runs to 14 residues. V was trimmed by 2 bases and J by 3 bases, leaving 8 bases between them. CDR1 is SGHTA and CDR2 is FQGNSA in the germline V gene. CDR3 nucleotide sequence: TGTGCCAGCAGCTTATGGGGGGGTGGAAACACCATATATTTT. Translating it yields CASSLWGGGNTIYF.

In its sample, this clone was seen once. The rearrangement uses TRBV11-1 and TRBJ2-3; D gene unclear. This CDR3 is built from 15 residues. Trimming pared 5 bases from V and 6 bases from J, leaving 18 bases between. Germline CDR1 reads SGHAT; CDR2 reads FQDESV (reference sequence). CDR3 DNA: TGTGCCAGCAGCCATTCACCCCTCGGGTCGGATACGCAGTATTTT. Its translation: CASSHSPLGSDTQYF.

The CDR3 here is CSVQEVTSGSSEQYF. The CDR3 nucleotides read TGCAGCGTTCAGGAGGTCACTAGCGGGAGTAGTGAGCAGTACTTC. The chain carries TRBV29-1 and TRBJ2-7, with TRBD2 identical over 11 bases. Germline lookup yields CDR1 SQVTM and CDR2 ANQGSEA. V shed 5 bases and J 7 bases; nucleotides not matched to a gene: 13. The CDR3 spans 15 residues.

The gene calls are TRBV5-1 and TRBJ2-3; D is uncertain. CDR3 length equals 18 residues. The V and J ends lost 0 bases and 0 bases respectively, with 17 bases between them. Germline CDR1 reads SGHRS; CDR2 reads YFSETQ. The chain's CDR3 is CASSLVAHTPSSTDTQYF. The CDR3 nucleotides are TGCGCCAGCAGCTTGGTGGCCCACACCCCTTCTAGCACAGATACGCAGTATTTT.

The chain carries TRBV27 and TRBJ2-7; the D gene is possibly TRBD2 (5 bases). Germline CDR1 MNHEY, CDR2 SMNVEV (reference sequence). V lost 2 bases and J 1 base, leaving 12 bases between the germline ends. This CDR3 is built from 15 residues. DNA of the CDR3: TGTGCCAGCAGTTTAGCGCTCGGGGTTTCCTACGAGCAGTACTTC. Its translation: CASSLALGVSYEQYF.

The V call is TRBV4-1, the J call TRBJ1-2, with 7 bases lining up with TRBD1. The CDR3 spans 18 residues. Germline V gene sequence: CDR1 MGHRA, CDR2 YSYEKL. Trimming at V came to 1 base and at J to 2 bases, leaving 13 bases not matched to a gene. DNA for the CDR3: TGCGCCAGCAGCCAAGCTATGACGCTAGGGGGCTCCAACTATGGCTACACCTTC. Protein sequence: CASSQAMTLGGSNYGYTF.

The chain joins TRBV11-2 to TRBJ2-7, with TRBD1 matching over 9 bases. The CDR3 spans 14 residues. V shed 6 bases, J shed 7 bases, and the junction held 10 bases outside the gene matches. Germline V gives CDR1 SGHAT, CDR2 FQNNGV. The CDR3 sequence is CASRAGTGKREQYF. The CDR3 bases are TGTGCCAGCAGGGCCGGGACAGGGAAAAGGGAGCAGTACTTC.

J is TRBJ2-7 and V is TRBV4-1; D possibly corresponds to TRBD1 (6 bases). The length of the CDR3 is 13 residues. The V gene's germline CDR1 is MGHRA and CDR2 YSYEKL. Trimming cost V 5 bases and J 2 bases, with 10 bases left between them. The CDR3 DNA sequence: TGCGCCAGCAGCGAAAGGACAGCCTACGAGCAGTACTTC. Its protein product is CASSERTAYEQYF.

This chain joins TRBV11-3 and TRBJ2-3; TRBD1 agrees at 7 bases. The CDR3 covers 15 residues. V gave up 3 bases and J gave up 9 bases; unmatched junction bases: 12. The V gene's germline CDR1 is SGHNT and CDR2 YENEEA. Here the CDR3 reads CASSLKGGEGITQYF. CDR3 DNA: TGTGCCAGCAGCTTGAAAGGGGGCGAAGGAATCACGCAGTATTTT. The variable domain in full, completed from reference TRBV11-3 and TRBJ2-3, reads EAGVVQSPRYKIIEKKQPVAFWCNPISGHNTLYWYLQNLGQGPELLIRYENEEAVDDSQLPKDRFSAERLKGVDSTLKIQPAELGDSAVYLCASSLKGGEGITQYFGPGTRLTVL.

This chain joins TRBV5-1 and TRBJ2-2; D call uncertain. Germline loops: CDR1 SGHRS, CDR2 YFSETQ. This CDR3 has 15 residues. The V gene lost 1 base and the J gene lost 1 base, with 8 bases spanning the gap. The CDR3 region has the DNA TGCGCCAGCAGCTTGTTTCCAGGGAACACCGGGGAGCTGTTTTTT. This encodes CASSLFPGNTGELFF.

The chain recombines TRBV11-2 with TRBJ1-2; a possible D gene is TRBD1 (5 bases). V lost 5 bases to trimming and J lost 4 bases, with 17 bases between them. Germline loops: CDR1 SGHAT, CDR2 FQNNGV. This CDR3 spans 15 amino acids. The DNA of the CDR3 is TGTGCCAGCAGCCAAGTCCGGGGGGAGGGCTATGGCTACACCTTC. Protein product: CASSQVRGEGYGYTF.

The J gene is TRBJ1-3, the V gene TRBV5-5; maybe TRBD1 (5 bases). The V end was cut by 4 bases, the J end by 0 bases, with 11 bases between. Germline CDR1 reads SGHKS; CDR2 reads YYEKEE (reference sequence). CDR3 length: 15 amino acids. CDR3 bases: TGTGCCAGCAGCCTACAGGCACTCTCTGGAAACACCATATATTTT. Protein product: CASSLQALSGNTIYF.

This chain links TRBV25-1 with TRBJ2-7; D is possibly TRBD1 (5 bases). This CDR3 spans 12 amino acids. Trimming pared 6 bases from V and 4 bases from J, leaving 10 bases between. CDR1 and CDR2 from the germline V gene are MGHDK and SYGVNS. The CDR3 DNA follows: TGTGCCAGCAGGGGGCAGAAGTACGAGCAGTACTTC. Amino acid sequence: CASRGQKYEQYF.

The V call is TRBV28, the J call TRBJ1-2, with 9 bases fitting TRBD1. V was clipped by 6 bases and J by 1 base; unmatched bases: 15. Germline V lookup: CDR1 MDHEN, CDR2 SYDVKM. The CDR3 covers 18 residues. The CDR3 region is CASSARVGQGGLNYGYTF. The DNA for the CDR3 is TGTGCCAGCAGCGCCCGAGTGGGACAGGGAGGTCTTAACTATGGCTACACCTTC.

This sequence joins TRBV5-1 and TRBJ2-7, with TRBD2 matching over 8 bases. The CDR3 extends over 15 amino acids. J lost 3 bases, V lost 2 bases, and 7 bases had no gene match. The germline CDR1 and CDR2 sequences are SGHRS and YFSETQ. CDR3 sequence: CASSFSYSGNYEQYF. CDR3 DNA sequence: TGCGCCAGCAGCTTCTCGTATAGCGGGAACTACGAGCAGTACTTC. The full variable domain, rest sourced from reference TRBV5-1 and TRBJ2-7, is KAGVTQTPRYLIKTRGQQVTLSCSPISGHRSVSWYQQTPGQGLQFLFEYFSETQRNKGNFPGRFSGRQFSNSRSEMNVSTLELGDSALYLCASSFSYSGNYEQYFGPGTRLTVT.

This clone was seen once. The V gene is TRBV4-1, the J gene TRBJ2-7; 7 nucleotides align to TRBD1. The CDR3 spans 16 residues. Trimming removed 2 bases from V and 2 bases from J; junction bases left unmatched: 9. The germline CDR1 and CDR2 sequences are MGHRA and YSYEKL. This chain's CDR3 is CASSQKPQGSAYEQYF. In DNA form, the CDR3 reads TGCGCCAGCAGCCAAAAACCACAGGGGTCCGCCTACGAGCAGTACTTC.

The genes are TRBV3-1 (or the pseudogene TRBV3-2) and TRBJ2-7; 7 nucleotides align to TRBD2. V was pared by 5 bases and J by 0 bases, with 4 bases of the junction left unmatched. The CDR3 spans 14 residues. Germline V gives CDR1 LGHDT, CDR2 YNNKEL (reference sequence). DNA for the CDR3: TGTGCCAGCAGCGTGGGGGAGGGCTCCTACGAGCAGTACTTC. It yields the protein CASSVGEGSYEQYF.

There are a few counts of this clone. The V and J genes are TRBV18 and TRBJ1-6; no reliable D call. CDR3 length equals 14 residues. Germline V gene lookup returns CDR1 KGHSH and CDR2 LQKENI. The V end was cut by 3 bases, the J end by 7 bases, with 10 bases between. The CDR3 protein is CASSPYDKNSPLHF. DNA for the CDR3: TGTGCCAGCTCACCCTATGACAAGAATTCACCCCTCCACTTT.

The chain joins TRBV5-1 to TRBJ1-2, with 10 bases fitting TRBD1. Germline V gives CDR1 SGHRS, CDR2 YFSETQ. J lost 6 bases, V lost 5 bases, and 4 bases had no gene match. This CDR3 contains 13 residues. The CDR3 nucleotides read TGCGCCAGCAGAGAGGGGACAGGGGATGGCTACACCTTC. Translating gives CASREGTGDGYTF. Full variable domain (rest looked up from reference TRBV5-1 and TRBJ1-2): KAGVTQTPRYLIKTRGQQVTLSCSPISGHRSVSWYQQTPGQGLQFLFEYFSETQRNKGNFPGRFSGRQFSNSRSEMNVSTLELGDSALYLCASREGTGDGYTFGSGTRLTVV.

The V call is TRBV6-6, the J call TRBJ2-7; D is undetermined. V was clipped by 5 bases and J by 7 bases, with 9 bases between them. Germline lookup yields CDR1 MNHNY and CDR2 SVGAGI (reference sequence). This CDR3 comprises 11 residues. For the CDR3, the DNA is TGTGCCAGCAGTACCGGTCTGGAGCAGTACTTC. The encoded protein is CASSTGLEQYF.

The rearrangement joins TRBV7-9 to TRBJ1-2, with 9 bases aligning to TRBD1. Trimming at V came to 5 bases and at J to 6 bases, leaving 7 bases not matched to a gene. The CDR3 sequence is 14 residues long. Germline-derived CDR1 and CDR2 are SEHNR and FQNEAQ (reference sequence). The CDR3 DNA follows: TGTGCCAGCAGCCCCGGACAGGGGACTCATGGCTACACCTTC. Encoded protein: CASSPGQGTHGYTF.

J is TRBJ2-3 and V is TRBV5-1; 14 bases agree with TRBD2. CDR3 length: 18 amino acids. Germline V gene lookup returns CDR1 SGHRS and CDR2 YFSETQ. V dropped 0 bases and J dropped 3; count of bases not matched to a gene: 6. The CDR3 DNA reads TGCGCCAGCAGCTTGGGGGGACTAGCGGGAGTCGGGACAGATACGCAGTATTTT. It is translated as CASSLGGLAGVGTDTQYF.